This TCR beta chain came from a study of cytotoxic CD8 clonotypes in ibrutinib-treated CLL. Germline V gene lookup returns CDR1 SSHAT and CDR2 FNYEAQ (reference sequence). The CDR3 contains 16 residues. Details on this clone: As yet, its antigen is unknown. An end of the junction differs from the germline gene, which may be a read error.

Findings and limits, study-wide: Before falling back toward baseline at progression, clonality had risen at the time of ibrutinib response.

TCRdb's copy holds only in-frame clones and misses some; the assay was immunoSEQ multiplex PCR. There are 35,000 to 50,000 clones in the sample; under 80% occur only once, and roughly a tenth lies in the top ten. The sample was PBMCs, taken at disease progression, from a patient treated with ibrutinib. The sequence was collected from a human donor with chronic lymphocytic leukemia. The chain carries TRBV7-7 and TRBJ2-1, with a tentative D call TRBD2 (6 bases). In DNA, the CDR3 is TGTGCTAGCAGCTTAGCGGAGATAAACTCCTACAATGAGCAGTTCTTC. As protein: CASSLAEINSYNEQFF.